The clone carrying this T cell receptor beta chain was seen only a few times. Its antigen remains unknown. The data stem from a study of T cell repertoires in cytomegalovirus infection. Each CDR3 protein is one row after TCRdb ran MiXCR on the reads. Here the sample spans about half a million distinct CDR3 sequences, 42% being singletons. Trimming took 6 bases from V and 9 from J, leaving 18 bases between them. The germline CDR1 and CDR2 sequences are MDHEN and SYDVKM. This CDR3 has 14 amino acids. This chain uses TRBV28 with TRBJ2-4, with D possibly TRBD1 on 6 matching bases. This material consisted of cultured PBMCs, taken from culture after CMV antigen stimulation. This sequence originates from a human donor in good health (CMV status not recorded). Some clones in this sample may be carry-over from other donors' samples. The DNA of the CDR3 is TGTGCCAGCAGCCGTAGACAGGTTGTAGGCATTCAGTACTTC. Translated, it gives CASSRRQVVGIQYF.